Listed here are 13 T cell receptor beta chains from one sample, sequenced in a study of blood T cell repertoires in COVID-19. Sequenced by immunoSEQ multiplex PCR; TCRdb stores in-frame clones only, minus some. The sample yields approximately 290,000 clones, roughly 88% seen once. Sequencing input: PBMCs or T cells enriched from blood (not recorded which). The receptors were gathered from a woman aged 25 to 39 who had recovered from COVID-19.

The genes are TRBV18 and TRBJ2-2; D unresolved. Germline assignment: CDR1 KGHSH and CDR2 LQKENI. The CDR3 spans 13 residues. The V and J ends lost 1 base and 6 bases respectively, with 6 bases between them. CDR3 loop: CASSPRSAGELFF. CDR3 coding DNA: TGTGCCAGCTCACCACGGTCGGCCGGGGAGCTGTTTTTT.

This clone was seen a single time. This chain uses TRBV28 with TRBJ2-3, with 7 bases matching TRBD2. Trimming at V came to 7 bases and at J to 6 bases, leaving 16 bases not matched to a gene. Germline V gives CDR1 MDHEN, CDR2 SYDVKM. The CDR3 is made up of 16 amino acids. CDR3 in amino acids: CASTPSGSGRLDTQYF. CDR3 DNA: TGTGCCAGCACTCCGAGCGGTAGCGGGCGCTTGGATACGCAGTATTTT.

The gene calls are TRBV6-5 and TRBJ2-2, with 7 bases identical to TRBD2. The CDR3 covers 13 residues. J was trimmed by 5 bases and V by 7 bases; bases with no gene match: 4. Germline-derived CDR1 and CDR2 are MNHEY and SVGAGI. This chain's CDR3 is CASKGRVTGELFF. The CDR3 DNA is TGTGCCAGCAAGGGGAGGGTTACCGGGGAGCTGTTTTTT.

Here the CDR3 DNA reads TGTGCCAGCAGCGGAGCCACTAGTTCTGGGGAGCTGTTTTTT. Its protein is CASSGATSSGELFF. The gene calls are TRBV9 and TRBJ2-2, with D possibly TRBD2 on 5 matching bases. CDR3 length: 14 amino acids. The V and J ends lost 3 bases and 8 bases respectively, with 14 bases between them. From germline, CDR1 is SGDLS and CDR2 YYNGEE.

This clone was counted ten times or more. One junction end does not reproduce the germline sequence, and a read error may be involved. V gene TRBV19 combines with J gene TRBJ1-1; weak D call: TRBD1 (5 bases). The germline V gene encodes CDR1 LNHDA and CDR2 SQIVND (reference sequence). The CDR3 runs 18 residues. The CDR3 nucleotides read TGTGCCAGTAGTATCGGAATTGGGTCAGGGAGGATGAATACTGAAGCTTTCTTT. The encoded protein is CASSIGIGSGRMNTEAFF. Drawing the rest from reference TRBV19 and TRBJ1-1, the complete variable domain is DGGITQSPKYLFRKEGQNVTLSCEQNLNHDAMYWYRQDPGQGLRLIYYSQIVNDFQKGDIAEGYSVSREKKESFPLTVTSAQKNPTAFYLCASSIGIGSGRMNTEAFFGQGTRLTVV.

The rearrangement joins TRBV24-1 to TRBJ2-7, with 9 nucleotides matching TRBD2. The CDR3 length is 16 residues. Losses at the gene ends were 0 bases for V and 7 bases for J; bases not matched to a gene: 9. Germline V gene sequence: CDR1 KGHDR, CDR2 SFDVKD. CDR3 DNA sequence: TGTGCCACCAGTGATTTGATGGCGGGAGGGCCTGGTGAGCAGTACTTC. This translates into CATSDLMAGGPGEQYF.

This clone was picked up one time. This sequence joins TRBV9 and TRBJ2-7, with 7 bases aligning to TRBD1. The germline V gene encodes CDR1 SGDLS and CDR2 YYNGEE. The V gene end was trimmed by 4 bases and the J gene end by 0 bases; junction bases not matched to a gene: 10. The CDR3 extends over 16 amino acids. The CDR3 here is CASSSETGESSYEQYF. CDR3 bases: TGTGCCAGCAGCAGTGAAACAGGGGAGAGCTCCTACGAGCAGTACTTC.

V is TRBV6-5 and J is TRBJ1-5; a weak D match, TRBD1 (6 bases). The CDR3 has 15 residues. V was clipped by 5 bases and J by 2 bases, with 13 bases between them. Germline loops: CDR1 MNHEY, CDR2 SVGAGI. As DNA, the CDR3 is TGTGCCAGCAGTATACAGGGTAACGGCAATCAGCCCCAGCATTTT. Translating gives CASSIQGNGNQPQHF.

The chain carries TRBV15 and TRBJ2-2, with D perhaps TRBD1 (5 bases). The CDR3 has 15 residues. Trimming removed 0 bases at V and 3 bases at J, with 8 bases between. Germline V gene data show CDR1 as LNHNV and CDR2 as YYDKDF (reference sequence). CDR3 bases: TGTGCCACCAGCAGAGACAGGGCGTACACCGGGGAGCTGTTTTTT. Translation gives CATSRDRAYTGELFF.

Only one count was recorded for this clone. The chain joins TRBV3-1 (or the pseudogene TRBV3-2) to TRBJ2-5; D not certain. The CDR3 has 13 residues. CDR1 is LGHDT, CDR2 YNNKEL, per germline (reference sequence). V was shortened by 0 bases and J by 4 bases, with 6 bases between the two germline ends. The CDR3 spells CASSQDRGETQYF. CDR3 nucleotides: TGTGCCAGCAGCCAAGATCGCGGAGAGACCCAGTACTTC.

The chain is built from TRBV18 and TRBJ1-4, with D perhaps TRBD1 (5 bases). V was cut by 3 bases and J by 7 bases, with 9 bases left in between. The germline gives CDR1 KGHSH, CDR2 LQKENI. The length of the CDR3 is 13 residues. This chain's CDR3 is CASSPPGREKLFF. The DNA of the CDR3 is TGTGCCAGCTCACCTCCAGGGCGTGAAAAACTGTTTTTT.

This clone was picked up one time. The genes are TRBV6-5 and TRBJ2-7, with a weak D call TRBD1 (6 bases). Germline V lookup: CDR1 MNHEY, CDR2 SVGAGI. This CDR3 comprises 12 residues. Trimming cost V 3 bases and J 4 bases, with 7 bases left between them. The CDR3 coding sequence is TGTGCCAGCAGTTATACAGGGTACGAGCAGTACTTC. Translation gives CASSYTGYEQYF.

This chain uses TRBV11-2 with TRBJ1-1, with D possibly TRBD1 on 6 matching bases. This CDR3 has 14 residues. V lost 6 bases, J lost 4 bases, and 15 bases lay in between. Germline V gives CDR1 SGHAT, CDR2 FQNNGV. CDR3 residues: CASRPGEGGTEAFF. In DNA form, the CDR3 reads TGTGCCAGCAGACCAGGGGAGGGGGGCACTGAAGCTTTCTTT.